This T cell receptor beta chain was recorded in a study of blood T cell repertoires in COVID-19. V was trimmed by 2 bases and J by 2 bases, leaving 13 bases between them. Per germline, CDR1 MNHEY and CDR2 SMNVEV (reference sequence). The CDR3 contains 15 residues. This clone has only a few counts. Some clones are missing from TCRdb's copy, which holds only in-frame ones; the method was immunoSEQ multiplex PCR. This sample has hundreds of thousands of clones, with approximately 85% found just once. Material: peripheral blood. The clonotype comes from a man aged 45-60 years with active or convalescent COVID-19. This chain links TRBV27 with TRBJ2-7; the D gene is possibly TRBD1 (5 bases). CDR3 sequence reads: CASSLTPTATYEQYF. The CDR3 region has the DNA TGTGCCAGCAGTTTAACCCCGACAGCTACCTACGAGCAGTACTTC.